A selection of T cell receptor beta chains follows, all from one sample in a study of technical replicates of blood from a handful of donors. TCRdb keeps only in-frame clones here, not all; method: immunoSEQ multiplex PCR. The repertoire consists of about 79,000 clones, with around 90% occurring once and the leading ten covering 0.39%. The sample was T cells isolated from PBMCs. All receptors derive from a human donor in good health. Some clones in this sample may be carry-over from other donors' samples. CDR3s include the opening cysteine and the closing phenylalanine or tryptophan. Each record gives: D gene, J gene, V gene, CDR3 length, clone size, CDR3 protein, CDR3 DNA. The D gene is left open where the match is weak. Size tells how often a clone was seen (once, few, many) or the class of an expanded clone, and some rows leave it out.

TRBD2 | TRBJ2-1 | TRBV28 | 15 | once | CASSSGLAIYNEQFF | TGTGCCAGCAGTTCGGGACTAGCGATTTACAATGAGCAGTTCTTC
- | TRBJ1-1 | TRBV7-9 | 12 | - | CASSTGNTEAFF | TGTGCCAGCAGTACAGGGAACACTGAAGCTTTCTTT
- | TRBJ2-7 | TRBV28 | 11 | - | CASSINYEQYF | TGTGCCAGCAGTATTAACTACGAGCAGTACTTC
- | TRBJ2-7 | TRBV7-9 | 12 | - | CASAGYPYEQYF | TGTGCCAGCGCAGGGTATCCCTACGAGCAGTACTTC
- | TRBJ2-7 | TRBV11-2 | 14 | - | CASSLGTSRYEQYF | TGTGCCAGCAGCTTAGGGACTTCTAGATACGAGCAGTACTTC
- | TRBJ1-4 | TRBV7-9 | 12 | - | CASSRQGQKLFF | TGTGCCAGCAGCCGACAAGGCCAAAAACTGTTTTTT
TRBD2 | TRBJ2-7 | TRBV5-4 | 16 | - | CASSLGLAGDGYEQYF | TGTGCCAGCAGCTTGGGACTAGCGGGAGATGGCTACGAGCAGTACTTC
TRBD1 | TRBJ1-3 | TRBV5-1 | 17 | few | CASSVDSGTGVGNTIYF | TGCGCCAGCAGCGTAGACTCCGGGACAGGGGTTGGAAACACCATATATTTT
TRBD1 | TRBJ1-2 | TRBV29-1 | 13 | - | CSGGTGGSYGYTF | TGCAGCGGGGGGACAGGAGGAAGCTATGGCTACACCTTC
- | TRBJ2-1 | TRBV6-4 | 16 | - | CASSDSGERAYNEQFF | TGTGCCAGCAGTGACTCTGGGGAGAGGGCCTACAATGAGCAGTTCTTC
- | TRBJ1-1 | TRBV25-1 | 17 | - | CASSETRGGRMNTEAFF | TGTGCCAGCAGTGAAACTAGGGGGGGAAGGATGAACACTGAAGCTTTCTTT
TRBD1 | TRBJ2-7 | TRBV10-3 | 15 | - | CATSGTGGINYEQYF | TGTGCCACCTCCGGGACAGGGGGAATCAACTACGAGCAGTACTTC
TRBD2 | TRBJ2-1 | TRBV10-1 | 15 | - | CASSEGTSGIDEQFF | TGCGCCAGCAGTGAAGGGACTAGCGGGATAGATGAGCAGTTCTTC
TRBD2 | TRBJ2-2 | TRBV29-1 | 14 | - | CSVRTSENTGELFF | TGCAGCGTGCGGACTAGCGAGAACACCGGGGAGCTGTTTTTT
- | TRBJ2-1 | TRBV27 | 15 | - | CASSFGGYPYNEQFF | TGTGCCAGCAGTTTTGGGGGGTACCCGTACAATGAGCAGTTCTTC
- | TRBJ1-4 | TRBV30 | 14 | - | CAWSVRGALEKLFF | TGTGCCTGGAGTGTACGGGGGGCCCTAGAAAAACTGTTTTTT
TRBD2 | TRBJ2-1 | TRBV2 | 16 | few | CASRGLAGGSYNEQFF | TGTGCCAGCAGGGGACTAGCGGGAGGGAGCTACAATGAGCAGTTCTTC
- | TRBJ2-6 | TRBV19 | 13 | - | CASRGTGANVLTF | TGTGCCAGTAGGGGGACAGGGGCCAACGTCCTGACTTTC
- | TRBJ1-1 | TRBV5-8 | 15 | once | CASSLAGLGRGEAFF | TGTGCCAGCAGCTTGGCGGGTTTGGGTAGGGGTGAAGCTTTCTTT
TRBD2 | TRBJ2-7 | TRBV30 | 15 | - | CAWSVRAGVMPEQYF | TGTGCCTGGAGTGTTCGGGCGGGAGTAATGCCCGAGCAGTACTTC
- | TRBJ2-3 | TRBV27 | 18 | - | CASSLGAPGPLPPDTQYF | TGTGCCAGCAGTTTGGGGGCGCCGGGCCCCTTGCCCCCAGATACGCAGTATTTT
- | TRBJ2-1 | TRBV5-3 | 15 | - | CARSSKAGDYNEQFF | TGTGCCAGAAGCTCCAAAGCGGGTGACTACAATGAGCAGTTCTTC
TRBD1 | TRBJ1-4 | TRBV5-1 | 14 | once | CASSWGTEGEKLFF | TGCGCCAGCAGCTGGGGGACAGAAGGTGAAAAACTGTTTTTT
- | TRBJ1-5 | TRBV2 | 16 | - | CASSERSPRSNQPQHF | TGTGCCAGCAGTGAACGAAGTCCCAGATCCAATCAGCCCCAGCATTTT
TRBD1 | TRBJ2-1 | TRBV7-9 | 17 | - | CASSLGTGTGMTHEQFF | TGTGCCAGCAGCTTAGGTACCGGGACAGGCATGACCCATGAGCAGTTCTTC
TRBD2 | TRBJ2-7 | TRBV6-1 | 17 | - | CASSEALAGGSLNEQYF | TGTGCCAGCAGTGAAGCTCTAGCGGGAGGGAGCTTGAACGAGCAGTACTTC
- | TRBJ1-3 | TRBV9 | 15 | - | CASSALGGNGNTIYF | TGTGCCAGCAGCGCCCTCGGGGGGAACGGAAACACCATATATTTT
- | TRBJ1-2 | TRBV19 | 14 | - | CASSIRQYFDGYTF | TGTGCCAGTAGTATAAGACAGTACTTCGATGGCTACACCTTC
TRBD2 | TRBJ2-2 | TRBV18 | 17 | - | CASLRETSGRFTGELFF | TGTGCCAGCTTACGTGAGACTAGCGGGAGATTCACCGGGGAGCTGTTTTTT
TRBD1 | TRBJ1-1 | TRBV19 | 16 | - | CASSSGTGTMNTEAFF | TGTGCCAGTAGTTCAGGGACAGGGACCATGAACACTGAAGCTTTCTTT
- | TRBJ2-5 | TRBV7-2 | 11 | - | CASSLKETQYF | TGTGCCAGCAGCCTAAAAGAGACCCAGTACTTC
- | TRBJ2-7 | TRBV21-1 | 17 | - | CASSTRLIGGTSHEQYF | TGTGCCAGCAGCACCAGACTGATAGGTGGTACCTCCCACGAGCAGTACTTC
TRBD1 | TRBJ1-2 | TRBV2 | 14 | - | CASSVIGQGGGYTF | TGTGCCAGCAGTGTTATAGGACAGGGTGGTGGCTACACCTTC
TRBD2 | TRBJ2-2 | TRBV11-2 | 17 | - | CASSITSGLQLAGELFF | TGTGCCAGCAGTATCACTAGCGGACTACAATTGGCCGGGGAGCTGTTTTTT
TRBD1 | TRBJ1-2 | TRBV27 | 15 | - | CASSLSGQGLYGYTF | TGTGCCAGCAGTTTATCAGGACAGGGCCTGTATGGCTACACCTTC
- | TRBJ2-2 | TRBV6-5 | 15 | - | CASSYAGSNTGELFF | TGTGCCAGCAGTTATGCGGGGTCGAACACCGGGGAGCTGTTTTTT
- | TRBJ2-5 | TRBV7-8 | 14 | once | CASSGLEGQETQYF | TGTGCCAGCAGCGGTTTGGAGGGTCAAGAGACCCAGTACTTC
TRBD1 | TRBJ2-7 | TRBV11-2 | 14 | - | CASSQDRQGYEQYF | TGTGCCAGCAGCCAAGACAGACAGGGTTACGAGCAGTACTTC
TRBD2 | TRBJ2-1 | TRBV5-4 | 15 | - | CASSHNGLASNEQFF | TGTGCCAGCAGTCATAATGGACTAGCGAGCAATGAGCAGTTCTTC
- | TRBJ1-4 | TRBV9 | 15 | - | CASSVGQGTNEKLFF | TGTGCCAGCAGCGTAGGCCAGGGAACTAATGAAAAACTGTTTTTT
- | TRBJ2-2 | TRBV4-3 | 17 | - | CASSLGGGSYNTGELFF | TGCGCCAGCAGCCTAGGAGGGGGCTCCTATAACACCGGGGAGCTGTTTTTT
- | TRBJ2-1 | TRBV9 | 14 | once | CASSVSSSYNEQFF | TGTGCCAGCAGCGTGAGTAGCTCCTACAATGAGCAGTTCTTC
TRBD1 | TRBJ2-7 | TRBV7-8 | 16 | - | CASSLRDRGSFYEQYF | TGTGCCAGCAGCTTAAGGGACAGGGGAAGCTTCTACGAGCAGTACTTC
- | TRBJ1-1 | TRBV30 | 11 | - | CALRLVPEAFF | TGTGCCCTTAGACTAGTCCCTGAAGCTTTCTTT
- | TRBJ1-1 | TRBV27 | 13 | - | CASSYAAGLEAFF | TGTGCCAGCAGTTACGCAGCGGGACTTGAAGCTTTCTTT
TRBD2 | TRBJ2-7 | TRBV27 | 15 | - | CASSWSGMSSYEQYF | TGTGCCAGCAGTTGGAGCGGGATGAGCTCCTACGAGCAGTACTTC
- | TRBJ2-1 | TRBV18 | 19 | - | CASSPTLAMGDAAYNEQFF | TGTGCCAGCTCACCAACACTAGCCATGGGGGACGCCGCCTACAATGAGCAGTTCTTC
TRBD1 | TRBJ1-5 | TRBV10-3 | 18 | - | CAISEDFGTGRLTQPQHF | TGTGCCATCAGTGAGGATTTCGGGACAGGGAGGCTTACTCAGCCCCAGCATTTT
- | TRBJ2-7 | TRBV6-5 | 12 | - | CASSRDTYEQYF | TGTGCCAGCAGCCGGGACACCTACGAGCAGTACTTC
- | TRBJ2-7 | TRBV14 | 16 | - | CASSQGRARGIYEQYF | TGTGCCAGCAGCCAAGGGAGGGCTCGCGGGATCTACGAGCAGTACTTC
- | TRBJ1-2 | TRBV29-1 | 12 | - | CSSGGGIEGYTF | TGCAGCTCCGGCGGAGGGATTGAGGGCTACACCTTC
- | TRBJ2-7 | TRBV5-1 | 14 | - | CASSLVPDSHEQYF | TGCGCCAGCAGCTTGGTCCCGGACAGCCACGAGCAGTACTTC
TRBD2 | TRBJ2-7 | TRBV6-5 | 14 | - | CASSLRGTRFEQYF | TGTGCCAGCAGCCTCCGGGGGACTAGGTTTGAGCAGTACTTC